The 28 T cell receptor beta chains given below trace back to one sample, sequenced in a study of OX40 agonist ivuxolimab in advanced cancers. The table came from immunoSEQ multiplex PCR; TCRdb's copy has only in-frame clones and leaves some out. This table holds about 53,000 clones, about four fifths found once. Sequenced material: CD4+ or CD8+ T cells sorted from blood, taken in a trial of the OX40 agonist ivuxolimab. The origin of the receptors is an adult with an advanced solid tumor such as melanoma, head and neck, liver or kidney cancer.

This clone was seen a single time. The chain carries TRBV5-6 and TRBJ1-3, with TRBD1 as a possible D gene (6 bases). The CDR3 consists of 15 residues. Germline lookup yields CDR1 SGHDT and CDR2 YYEEEE. V dropped 0 bases and J dropped 3 bases, with 10 bases sitting between them. The CDR3 DNA reads TGTGCCAGCAGCTTGGACCTACAGGGTGGAAACACCATATATTTT. This sequence encodes CASSLDLQGGNTIYF.

This chain connects TRBV6-5 to TRBJ2-5; possible D gene TRBD1, 6 bases. The CDR3 is 14 residues long. Germline V gives CDR1 MNHEY, CDR2 SVGAGI. Trimming removed 5 bases from V and 1 base from J, with 11 bases in between. The CDR3 bases are TGTGCCAGCAGTCCCGGGACATTCCAAGAGACCCAGTACTTC. Translating gives CASSPGTFQETQYF.

The chain couples TRBV27 to TRBJ1-3, with D unresolved. V lost 6 bases to trimming and J lost 4 bases, with 10 bases between them. The CDR3 extends over 13 amino acids. Looked up from germline, CDR1 is MNHEY and CDR2 is SMNVEV (reference sequence). The CDR3 region has the DNA TGTGCCAGCAGCCTATCGGGGGGAAACACCATATATTTT. Its translation: CASSLSGGNTIYF.

This rearrangement joins TRBV7-9 to TRBJ1-2; a possible D gene is TRBD1 (5 bases). This CDR3 is 14 amino acids long. CDR1 and CDR2 (germline): SEHNR, FQNEAQ (reference sequence). V was shortened by 4 bases and J by 2 bases, with 11 bases between the two germline ends. The DNA of the CDR3 is TGTGCCAGCAGCTCTCTAGACAGAAACTATGGCTACACCTTC. Protein sequence: CASSSLDRNYGYTF.

This chain joins TRBV29-1 and TRBJ2-3; no firm D call. The germline V gene has CDR1 SQVTM and CDR2 ANQGSEA. The V gene lost 8 bases and the J gene lost 1 base, with 4 bases spanning the gap. There are 10 residues in the CDR3. CDR3 loop: CSTGTDTQYF. The CDR3, as DNA: TGCAGCACAGGCACAGATACGCAGTATTTT.

The chain couples TRBV7-3 to TRBJ2-7; 10 bases are a match to TRBD1. Trimming removed 4 bases from V and 5 bases from J; junction bases left unmatched: 5. CDR1 is SGHTA, CDR2 FQGTGA, per germline. The CDR3 loop spans 14 amino acids. The CDR3 nucleotides read TGTGCCAGCAGCTGGGGGGACAGGGGCCACGAGCAGTACTTC. The encoded protein is CASSWGDRGHEQYF.

The genes are TRBV11-2 and TRBJ2-1; 10 bases line up with TRBD2. The CDR3 sequence is 15 residues long. Germline CDR1 is SGHAT and CDR2 is FQNNGV. V shed 4 bases and J 6 bases; nucleotides not matched to a gene: 6. This CDR3 reads CASSSQASGSNEQFF. The DNA of the CDR3 is TGTGCCAGCAGCTCCCAGGCTAGCGGGAGCAATGAGCAGTTCTTC.

The V gene is TRBV27, the J gene TRBJ2-5; D ambiguous. The germline gives CDR1 MNHEY, CDR2 SMNVEV (reference sequence). The ends were cut back, 5 bases at V and 0 bases at J, with 10 bases in the middle. The CDR3 is made up of 14 amino acids. The CDR3 is CASSRVGDQETQYF. The CDR3 DNA sequence: TGTGCCAGCAGTAGGGTAGGCGACCAAGAGACCCAGTACTTC.

This clone is deemed medium-sized (0.01 to 0.1%). This chain connects TRBV12-2 to TRBJ1-2; the listed D gene, TRBD1, was not tested against the DNA. TRBV12-2 is an annotated pseudogene. The CDR3 covers 13 residues. The CDR3 loop is CASRFDTNYGYTF. The CDR3 nucleotides are TGTGCAAGTCGTTTCGACACTAACTATGGCTACACCTTC.

V gene TRBV5-6 combines with J gene TRBJ2-3; 7 nucleotides line up with TRBD2. J gave up 1 base and V 1 base, and 3 bases lay outside the gene matches. From germline, CDR1 is SGHDT and CDR2 YYEEEE. CDR3 length: 15 amino acids. The CDR3 loop reads CASSLSLAGTDTQYF. CDR3 in DNA: TGTGCCAGCAGCTTGTCCCTAGCGGGCACAGATACGCAGTATTTT.

CDR3 DNA: TGTGCCAGCAGCGCTACAGGGGGGGGAAATCAGCCCCAGCATTTT. Residues: CASSATGGGNQPQHF. The chain uses TRBV7-2 and TRBJ1-5; 8 nucleotides agree with TRBD1. From germline, CDR1 is SGHTA and CDR2 FQGNSA. The V and J ends lost 5 bases and 4 bases, in that order; junction bases with no gene match: 7. The CDR3 has 15 amino acids.

The rearrangement links TRBV4-3 to TRBJ2-4, with D maybe TRBD2 (5 bases). The CDR3 spans 12 residues. CDR1 is LGHNA, CDR2 YSLEER, per germline. V lost 4 bases to trimming and J lost 9 bases, with 10 bases between them. The DNA of the CDR3 is TGCGCCAGCAGCCTGAATGGAGGCATTCAGTACTTC. Amino acids: CASSLNGGIQYF.

The chain is built from TRBV7-2 and TRBJ1-5; TRBD1 aligns across 9 bases. The CDR3 spans 16 residues. V was clipped by 5 bases and J by 6 bases; unmatched bases: 11. Germline V gene sequence: CDR1 SGHTA, CDR2 FQGNSA. CDR3 nucleotides: TGTGCCAGCAGCCCGCGGGGGGGACAGGGTATTCAGCCCCAGCATTTT. It yields the protein CASSPRGGQGIQPQHF. The variable domain in full, completed from reference TRBV7-2 and TRBJ1-5, reads GAGVSQSPSNKVTEKGKDVELRCDPISGHTALYWYRQSLGQGLEFLIYFQGNSAPDKSGLPSDRFSAERTGGSVSTLTIQRTQQEDSAVYLCASSPRGGQGIQPQHFGDGTRLSIL.

The chain uses TRBV27 and TRBJ2-1; D assignment may be TRBD1 or TRBD2 (5 bases each). Trimming pared 5 bases from V and 0 bases from J, leaving 26 bases between. The germline V gene has CDR1 MNHEY and CDR2 SMNVEV (reference sequence). There are 20 residues in the CDR3. CDR3 sequence reads: CASSARGQGVFFDSYNEQFF. CDR3 DNA: TGTGCCAGCAGTGCTCGCGGGCAGGGTGTGTTCTTTGACTCCTACAATGAGCAGTTCTTC.

This chain connects TRBV30 to TRBJ2-5; 7 positions match TRBD1. The CDR3 extends over 12 amino acids. Germline assignment: CDR1 GTSNPN and CDR2 SVGIG (reference sequence). Unmatched junction bases numbered 6, after V lost 6 bases and J lost 5 bases. The CDR3 DNA reads TGTGCCTGTAGGGGGCCGGGGGAGACCCAGTACTTC. It translates to CACRGPGETQYF.

V gene TRBV7-8 combines with J gene TRBJ2-7; TRBD2 matches 11 bases. Germline values: CDR1 SGHVS, CDR2 FQNEAQ. This CDR3 has 15 amino acids. V lost 6 bases, J lost 5 bases, and 9 bases stayed unmatched. The CDR3, as DNA: TGTGCCAGCAGAGCCACTAGCGGGAGTGTCCACGAGCAGTACTTC. As protein: CASRATSGSVHEQYF.

This rearrangement joins TRBV6-6 to TRBJ2-1, with 13 bases matching TRBD2. Germline V gives CDR1 MNHNY, CDR2 SVGAGI (reference sequence). V dropped 9 bases and J dropped 2; count of bases not matched to a gene: 4. There are 15 residues in the CDR3. The CDR3 bases are TGTGCCAGTCTGGGACTAGCGGGGACCTACAATGAGCAGTTCTTC. Translated: CASLGLAGTYNEQFF.

The DNA of the CDR3 is TGTGCCAGCAGCTTAGCACAGGGGAGTTACAATGAGCAGTTCTTC. Translated, it gives CASSLAQGSYNEQFF. The chain uses TRBV7-7 and TRBJ2-1, with 7 bases fitting TRBD1. This CDR3 comprises 15 residues. Per the germline V gene, CDR1 is SSHAT and CDR2 is FNYEAQ (reference sequence). The V segment lost 0 bases and the J segment 4 bases; nucleotides outside the gene matches: 3.

The V gene is TRBV6-1, the J gene TRBJ2-3; 10 nucleotides agree with TRBD2. CDR1 and CDR2 (germline): MNHNS, SASEGT. After removal of 5 bases from V and 6 bases from J, the junction contained 5 bases not matched to a gene. This CDR3 contains 14 residues. The chain's CDR3 is CASSRAGGPDTQYF. CDR3 bases: TGTGCCAGCAGTAGAGCGGGAGGGCCGGATACGCAGTATTTT.

The chain combines TRBV7-8 with TRBJ2-1, with 7 bases that match TRBD1. Unmatched junction bases numbered 9, after V lost 3 bases and J lost 10 bases. The CDR3 is 14 residues long. The germline CDR1 and CDR2 sequences are SGHVS and FQNEAQ. As DNA, the CDR3 is TGTGCCAGCAGCTTCGCAGGGGGTCCATACGAGCAGTTCTTC. Its translation is CASSFAGGPYEQFF.

This rearrangement joins TRBV27 to TRBJ2-1, with D tentatively TRBD2 (7 bases). V was pared by 4 bases and J by 3 bases, with 16 bases between. This CDR3 contains 16 residues. Germline V CDR1 and CDR2: MNHEY, SMNVEV (reference sequence). The CDR3 nucleotides are TGTGCCAGCAGTTCCAAGGTGGGAGGGGGCTACAATGAGCAGTTCTTC. Translating it yields CASSSKVGGGYNEQFF.

The chain joins TRBV7-8 to TRBJ1-1; maybe TRBD1 (6 bases). Trimming removed 4 bases at V and 6 bases at J, with 15 bases between. The CDR3 contains 14 residues. Germline CDR1 SGHVS, CDR2 FQNEAQ. The CDR3 nucleotides read TGTGCCAGCAGCTCTCTTCCGGGGGCATCTGAAGCTTTCTTT. This translates into CASSSLPGASEAFF.

This chain uses TRBV5-1 with TRBJ1-1; 9 nucleotides agree with TRBD1. The CDR3 runs 16 residues. The junction had 9 bases not matched to a gene; V was cut back by 2 bases and J by 4 bases. Germline assignment: CDR1 SGHRS and CDR2 YFSETQ. The DNA of the CDR3 is TGCGCCAGCAGCTTTGTAACAGGGGGCCGAGGCACTGAAGCTTTCTTT. Amino acids: CASSFVTGGRGTEAFF.

This rearrangement joins TRBV2 to TRBJ1-5, with 8 nucleotides matching TRBD1. The CDR3 totals 14 residues. Germline V gene data show CDR1 as SNHLY and CDR2 as FYNNEI. With 6 bases clipped from V and 6 bases from J, the junction kept 7 bases outside the gene matches. The DNA for the CDR3 is TGTGCCAGCAGGACAGGACAGGGCAGTCAGCCCCAGCATTTT. Translating gives CASRTGQGSQPQHF.

This chain uses TRBV6-1 with TRBJ1-5; D is unclear. Per the germline V gene, CDR1 is MNHNS and CDR2 is SASEGT. The CDR3 is 13 amino acids. Trimming removed 6 bases at V and 4 bases at J, with 10 bases between. CDR3 region: CASRSGLNQPQHF. The DNA of the CDR3 is TGTGCCAGCAGGTCAGGTCTGAATCAGCCCCAGCATTTT.

On this clone: Other DNA sequences of this sample code for an identical CDR3. The rearrangement joins TRBV27 to TRBJ2-1; unclear D gene. CDR3 length: 12 residues. Germline V gene lookup returns CDR1 MNHEY and CDR2 SMNVEV (reference sequence). V lost 2 bases to trimming and J lost 4 bases, with 3 bases between them. CDR3 DNA: TGTGCCAGCAGTTTAGGATACAATGAGCAGTTCTTC. It specifies CASSLGYNEQFF.

Only one count was recorded for this clone. The CDR3 sequence is CASSLDQGHQETQYF. For the CDR3, the DNA is TGTGCCAGCAGCTTGGATCAGGGGCACCAAGAGACCCAGTACTTC. V and J are TRBV5-4 and TRBJ2-5; possible D gene TRBD1, 6 bases. The CDR3 extends over 15 amino acids. The germline CDR1 and CDR2 sequences are SGHNT and YYREEE (reference sequence). Trimming cost V 0 bases and J 0 bases, with 9 bases left between them.

The chain couples TRBV18 to TRBJ1-2; TRBD1 aligns across 8 bases. The CDR3 is 16 residues long. Germline V CDR1 and CDR2: KGHSH, LQKENI. The V gene end was trimmed by 3 bases and the J gene end by 4 bases; junction bases not matched to a gene: 10. In DNA form, the CDR3 reads TGTGCCAGCTCACCCCAGGACAGGGCCCTTGGCTATGGCTACACCTTC. Translating gives CASSPQDRALGYGYTF.